The source of this T cell receptor (beta chain) is a study of a mutant IDH1 vaccine in newly diagnosed glioma. Data came from immunoSEQ multiplex PCR; TCRdb stores just in-frame clones and leaves some out. Found here are some 50,000 clones, about 61% of them singletons; the top ten hold under 5.5%. Germline CDR1 LNHDA, CDR2 SQIVND (reference sequence). The CDR3 is 14 amino acids. V was clipped by 1 base and J by 5 bases, with 6 bases between them. Noted time point: week 47, end of study. Each dose of the vaccine consisted of 300 ug of mutant IDH1 20-mer peptide, with topical imiquimod. For this clone: Its target is not known.

This chain connects TRBV19 to TRBJ2-6, with no clear D. Specimen: peripheral blood mononuclear cells (PBMCs), collected from a glioma patient whose treatment included an IDH1 peptide vaccine. This clonotype was obtained from a man aged 35 to 55 with glioma. Some clones in this sample may be carry-over from other donors' samples. The CDR3 nucleotides are TGTGCCAGTAGTATAGGGAAGTGGGCCAACGTCCTGACTTTC. This gives the protein CASSIGKWANVLTF.